This T cell receptor (beta chain) was identified during a study of shared clonotypes between healthy human individuals. The germline V gene encodes CDR1 SGDLS and CDR2 YYNGEE. V was shortened by 1 base and J by 0 bases, with 10 bases between the two germline ends. The CDR3 loop spans 15 amino acids. The method was immunoSEQ multiplex PCR; TCRdb's version includes in-frame clones alone and lacks a portion of them. Here the sample spans millions of clones, 90% to 95% being singletons. This chain joins TRBV9 and TRBJ1-1, with D possibly TRBD1 on 6 matching bases. Sequenced sample: naive CD4+ T cells sorted from blood. The subset is: CD45RA+ positively selected. This sequence originates from a young man in good health. The CDR3 DNA reads TGTGCCAGCAGCGTATCAACAGGGCTGAACACTGAAGCTTTCTTT. It yields the protein CASSVSTGLNTEAFF.